This T cell receptor (beta chain) is drawn from a study of T cell responses to AZD1222 COVID-19 vaccine. Study observations and caveats: Donors, mostly white British, included more females; clonal diversity was possibly underestimated.

Germline-derived CDR1 and CDR2 are SGHRS and YFSETQ. Trimming stripped 1 base from V and 2 bases from J, with 0 bases between. This CDR3 comprises 11 residues. This clone was detected only a few times. What it binds is not known. Other DNA sequences in the sample encode the same CDR3. Profiling relied on immunoSEQ multiplex PCR, and the TCRdb table lists in-frame clones only, not all of them. Among 100,000 to 120,000 clones listed, less than 95% were seen once. Sequenced here: peripheral blood, sampled on day 0 of AZD1222 vaccination. The chain uses TRBV5-1 and TRBJ2-5; D is uncertain. This TCR was recovered from an adult in good health. CDR3 region: CASSLQETQYF. The CDR3 nucleotides are TGCGCCAGCAGCTTGCAAGAGACCCAGTACTTC.